This note documents a single T cell receptor beta chain sequence. Antigen specificity is unknown. CDR1 LNHDA and CDR2 SQIVND come from the germline V gene (reference sequence). V gave up 1 base and J gave up 8 bases, with 12 bases separating them. CDR3 length: 15 amino acids. This specimen comes from a study of cytomegalovirus exposure and HLA in healthy donors. Study outcomes and limitations: Across donors, presence/absence analyses took sequencing depth to be roughly uniform. The authors considered a cluster of highly shared sequence variants likely to be a sequencing artifact.

A multiplex PCR was run with 60 Vbeta primers and 13 Jbeta primers. Sequencing was performed with immunoSEQ multiplex PCR; in TCRdb, only in-frame clones are kept and a portion is missing. The sample contains more than 85,000 clones, around 88% of which appear only once. V usage is TRBV19 and J usage is TRBJ1-6; unclear D gene. Sequencing was done on a sample of PBMCs. The origin of this receptor is a middle-aged man in good health and CMV-seronegative. CDR3 sequence: CASSIGRAGDSPLHF. The CDR3 coding sequence is TGTGCCAGTAGTATAGGGAGGGCAGGTGATTCACCCCTCCACTTT.